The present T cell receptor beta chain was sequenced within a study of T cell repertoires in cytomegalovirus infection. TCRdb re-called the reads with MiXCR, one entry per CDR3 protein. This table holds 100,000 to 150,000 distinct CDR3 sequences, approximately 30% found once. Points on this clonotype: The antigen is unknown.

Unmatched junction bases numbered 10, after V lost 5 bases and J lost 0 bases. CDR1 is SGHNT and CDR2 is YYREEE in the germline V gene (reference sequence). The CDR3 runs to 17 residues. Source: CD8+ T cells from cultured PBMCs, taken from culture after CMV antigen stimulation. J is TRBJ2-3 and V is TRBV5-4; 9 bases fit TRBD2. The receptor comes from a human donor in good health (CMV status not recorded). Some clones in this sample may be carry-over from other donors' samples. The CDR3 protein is CASRSQASGASTDTQYF. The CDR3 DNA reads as TGTGCCAGCAGATCGCAGGCTAGCGGGGCTAGCACAGATACGCAGTATTTT.